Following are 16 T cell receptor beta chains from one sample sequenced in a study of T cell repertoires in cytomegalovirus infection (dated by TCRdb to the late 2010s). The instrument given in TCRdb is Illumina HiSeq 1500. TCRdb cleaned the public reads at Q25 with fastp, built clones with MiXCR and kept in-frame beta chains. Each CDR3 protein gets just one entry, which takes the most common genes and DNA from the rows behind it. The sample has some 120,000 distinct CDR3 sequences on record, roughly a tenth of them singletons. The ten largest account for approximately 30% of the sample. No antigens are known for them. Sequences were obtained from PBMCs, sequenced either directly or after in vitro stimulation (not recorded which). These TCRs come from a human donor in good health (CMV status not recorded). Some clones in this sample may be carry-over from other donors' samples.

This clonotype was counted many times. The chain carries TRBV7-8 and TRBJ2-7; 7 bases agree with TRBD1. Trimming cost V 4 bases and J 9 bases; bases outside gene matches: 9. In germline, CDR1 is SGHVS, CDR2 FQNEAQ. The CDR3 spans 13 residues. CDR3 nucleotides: TGTGCCAGCAGCTCCTCCGGGACAGAGGTGCAGTACTTC. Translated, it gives CASSSSGTEVQYF. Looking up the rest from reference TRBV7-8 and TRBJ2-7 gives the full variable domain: GAGVSQSPRYKVAKRGQDVALRCDPISGHVSLFWYQQALGQGPEFLTYFQNEAQLDKSGLPSDRFFAERPEGSVSTLKIQRTQQEDSAVYLCASSSSGTEVQYFGPGTRLTVT.

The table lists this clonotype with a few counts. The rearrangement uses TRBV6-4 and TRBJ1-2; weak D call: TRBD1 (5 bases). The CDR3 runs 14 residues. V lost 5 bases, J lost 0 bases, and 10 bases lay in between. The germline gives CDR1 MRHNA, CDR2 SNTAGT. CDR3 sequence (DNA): TGTGCCAGCAGTCCCGGAGGGGCTAACTATGGCTACACCTTC. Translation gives CASSPGGANYGYTF.

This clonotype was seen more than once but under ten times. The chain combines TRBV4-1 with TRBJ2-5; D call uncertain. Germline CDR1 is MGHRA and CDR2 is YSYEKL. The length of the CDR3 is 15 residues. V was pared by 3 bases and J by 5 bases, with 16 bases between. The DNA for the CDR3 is TGCGCCAGCAGCCAGCTTGAAACTACCCGGGAGACCCAGTACTTC. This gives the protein CASSQLETTRETQYF.

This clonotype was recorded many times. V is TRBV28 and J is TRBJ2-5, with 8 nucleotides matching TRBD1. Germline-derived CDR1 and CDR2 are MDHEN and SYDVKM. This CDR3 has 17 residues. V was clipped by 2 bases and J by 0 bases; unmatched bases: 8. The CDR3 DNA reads TGTGCCAGCAGTTTAGTGGGACAGGTCCCATACCAAGAGACCCAGTACTTC. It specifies CASSLVGQVPYQETQYF.

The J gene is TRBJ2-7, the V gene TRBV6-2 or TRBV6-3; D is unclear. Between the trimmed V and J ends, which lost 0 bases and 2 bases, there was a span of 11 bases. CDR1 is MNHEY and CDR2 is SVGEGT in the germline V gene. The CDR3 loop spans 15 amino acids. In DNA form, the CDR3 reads TGTGCCAGCAGTTACTCGACTCCGGCAGCCTACGAGCAGTACTTC. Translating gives CASSYSTPAAYEQYF.

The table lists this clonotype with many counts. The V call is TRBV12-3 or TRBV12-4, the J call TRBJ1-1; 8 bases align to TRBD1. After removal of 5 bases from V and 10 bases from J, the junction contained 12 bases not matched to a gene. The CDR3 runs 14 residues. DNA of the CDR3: TGTGCCAGCAGTCCGGGTCCAGGGGGCGAGTCAGCTTTCTTT. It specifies CASSPGPGGESAFF.

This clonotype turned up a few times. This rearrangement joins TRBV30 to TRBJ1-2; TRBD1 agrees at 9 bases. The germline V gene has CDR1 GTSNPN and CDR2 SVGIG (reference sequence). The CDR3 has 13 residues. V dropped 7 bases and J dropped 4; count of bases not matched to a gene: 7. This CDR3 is CASPDRGGYGYTF. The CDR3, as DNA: TGTGCCTCTCCGGACAGGGGAGGCTATGGCTACACCTTC.

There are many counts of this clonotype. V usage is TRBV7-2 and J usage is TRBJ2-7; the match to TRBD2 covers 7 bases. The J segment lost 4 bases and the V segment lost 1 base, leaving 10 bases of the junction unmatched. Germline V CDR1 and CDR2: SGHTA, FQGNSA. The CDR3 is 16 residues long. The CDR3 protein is CASSLGGSGASYEQYF. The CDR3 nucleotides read TGTGCCAGCAGCTTAGGAGGGAGCGGGGCCTCGTACGAGCAGTACTTC.

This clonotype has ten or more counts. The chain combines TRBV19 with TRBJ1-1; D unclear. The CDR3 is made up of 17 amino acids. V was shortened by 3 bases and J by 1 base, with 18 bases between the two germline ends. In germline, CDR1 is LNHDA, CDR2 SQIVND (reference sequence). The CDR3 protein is CASSMVQSRKGNTEAFF. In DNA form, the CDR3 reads TGTGCCAGTAGTATGGTCCAGAGTCGAAAAGGGAACACTGAAGCTTTCTTT.

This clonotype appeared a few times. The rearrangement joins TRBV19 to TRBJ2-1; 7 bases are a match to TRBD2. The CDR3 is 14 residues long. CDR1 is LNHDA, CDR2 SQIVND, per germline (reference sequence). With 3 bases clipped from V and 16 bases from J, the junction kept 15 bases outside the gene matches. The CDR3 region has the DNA TGTGCCAGTAGTATTCGGGGGACCACCGGGACTAATTTCTTC. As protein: CASSIRGTTGTNFF.

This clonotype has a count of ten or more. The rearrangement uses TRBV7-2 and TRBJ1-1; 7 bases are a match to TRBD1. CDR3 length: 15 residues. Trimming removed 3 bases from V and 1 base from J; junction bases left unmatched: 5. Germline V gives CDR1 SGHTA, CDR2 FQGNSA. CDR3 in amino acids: CASSFQSGGNTEAFF. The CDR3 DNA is TGTGCCAGCAGCTTTCAGTCAGGGGGGAACACTGAAGCTTTCTTT.

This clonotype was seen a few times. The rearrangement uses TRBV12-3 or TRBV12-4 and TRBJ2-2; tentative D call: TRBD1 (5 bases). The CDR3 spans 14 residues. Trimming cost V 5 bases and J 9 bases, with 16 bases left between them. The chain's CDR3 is CASSPGQHGRELFF. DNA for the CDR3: TGTGCCAGCAGTCCCGGACAACACGGCCGGGAGCTGTTTTTT.

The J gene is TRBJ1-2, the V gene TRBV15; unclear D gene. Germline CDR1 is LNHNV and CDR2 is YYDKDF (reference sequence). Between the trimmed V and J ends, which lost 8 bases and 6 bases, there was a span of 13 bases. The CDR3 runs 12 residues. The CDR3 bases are TGTGCCACCCGGGAGGGAGCTAATGGCTACACCTTC. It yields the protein CATREGANGYTF.

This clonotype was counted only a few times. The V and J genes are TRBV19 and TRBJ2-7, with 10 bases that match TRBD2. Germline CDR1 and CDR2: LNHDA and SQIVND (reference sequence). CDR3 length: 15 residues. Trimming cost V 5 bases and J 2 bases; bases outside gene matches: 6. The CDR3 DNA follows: TGTGCCAGTAGTGTTCTAGCGGGAGCCCCCTACGAGCAGTACTTC. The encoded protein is CASSVLAGAPYEQYF.

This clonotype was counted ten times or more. The CDR3 is CASSFQGGNTEAFF. CDR3 sequence (DNA): TGTGCCAGCAGCTTCCAAGGGGGGAACACTGAAGCTTTCTTT. The chain links TRBV7-2 to TRBJ1-1, with D possibly being TRBD1 (6 bases). Germline V gene data show CDR1 as SGHTA and CDR2 as FQGNSA. Trimming left V 3 bases short and J 1 base short, with 9 bases between. The CDR3 extends over 14 amino acids.

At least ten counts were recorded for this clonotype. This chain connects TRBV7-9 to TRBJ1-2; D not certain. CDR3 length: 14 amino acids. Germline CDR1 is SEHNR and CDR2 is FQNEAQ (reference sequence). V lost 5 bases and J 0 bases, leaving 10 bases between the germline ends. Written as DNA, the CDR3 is TGTGCCAGCAGCGAGCTTAGAGCTAACTATGGCTACACCTTC. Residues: CASSELRANYGYTF.